One and the same sample provided the 14 T cell receptor beta chains below, sequenced in a study of T-cell reconstitution after alpha-beta-depleted transplantation in children. The authors prepared the TCRbeta library with unique molecular identifiers. TCRdb passed the PCR reads through MiXCR, listing each CDR3 protein once. The sample comprises about 980,000 distinct CDR3 sequences, about 29% of which are singletons, and over 25% rests with the top ten. This specimen consisted of PBMCs, mostly from graft donor cells, obtained 360 days after TCRalphabeta/CD19-depleted stem cell transplant. The source is a boy younger than two who had a stem cell transplant for SCID, so the T cells may come from the graft donor.

In its sample, this clonotype was seen a few times. The genes are TRBV13 and TRBJ1-3, with D maybe TRBD1 (6 bases). The CDR3 length is 13 residues. The ends were cut back, 6 bases at V and 4 bases at J, with 10 bases in the middle. Germline CDR1 is PRHDT and CDR2 is FYEKMQ (reference sequence). CDR3 sequence (DNA): TGTGCCAGCAGGGTGACAGGCGGAAACACCATATATTTT. Translating it yields CASRVTGGNTIYF. The variable domain in full, with the rest retrieved from reference TRBV13 and TRBJ1-3, is AAGVIQSPRHLIKEKRETATLKCYPIPRHDTVYWYQQGPGQDPQFLISFYEKMQSDKGSIPDRFSAQQFSDYHSELNMSSLELGDSALYFCASRVTGGNTIYFGEGSWLTVV.

Many counts were recorded for this clonotype. The V gene is TRBV29-1, the J gene TRBJ1-1; D unresolved. CDR1 is SQVTM, CDR2 ANQGSEA, per germline. The CDR3 runs to 13 residues. Trimming took off 7 bases at V and 7 bases at J, with 19 bases between the two ends. The CDR3 is CSAALHRRFEAFF. In DNA, the CDR3 is TGCAGCGCGGCCCTTCATCGGCGGTTTGAAGCTTTCTTT.

The table lists this clonotype with a few counts. This chain joins TRBV29-1 and TRBJ2-6, with D possibly being TRBD1 (6 bases). The CDR3 spans 14 residues. V was pared by 5 bases and J by 1 base, with 9 bases between. The germline gives CDR1 SQVTM, CDR2 ANQGSEA. In nucleotides, the CDR3 is TGCAGCGTTCCAACAGGGTCTGGGGCCAACGTCCTGACTTTC. Protein sequence: CSVPTGSGANVLTF. The full variable domain, rest sourced from reference TRBV29-1 and TRBJ2-6, is SAVISQKPSRDICQRGTSLTIQCQVDSQVTMMFWYRQQPGQSLTLIATANQGSEATYESGFVIDKFPISRPNLTFSTLTVSNMSPEDSSIYLCSVPTGSGANVLTFGAGSRLTVL.

The chain uses TRBV5-1 and TRBJ1-1, with D maybe TRBD1 (6 bases). The CDR3 totals 15 residues. CDR1 and CDR2 (germline): SGHRS, YFSETQ. The V end lost 5 bases, the J end lost 5 bases, and 19 bases lay between the germline ends. The CDR3, as DNA: TGCGCCAGCAGGCACGAAATACAGGGACCAACTGAAGCTTTCTTT. It translates to CASRHEIQGPTEAFF.

The V gene is TRBV12-3 or TRBV12-4, the J gene TRBJ2-1, with 10 bases aligning to TRBD2. The CDR3 consists of 17 residues. J was trimmed by 4 bases and V by 3 bases; bases with no gene match: 9. CDR3 coding DNA: TGTGCCAGCAGTTTGCGAGCGGGGGGGCTAACATACAATGAGCAGTTCTTC. This encodes CASSLRAGGLTYNEQFF.

This chain links TRBV5-1 with TRBJ2-3, with TRBD2 matching over 7 bases. The CDR3 sequence is 14 residues long. The trim removed 4 bases at V and 2 bases at J, leaving 4 bases unmatched. The V gene's germline CDR1 is SGHRS and CDR2 YFSETQ. This CDR3 reads CASSASGPTDTQYF. CDR3 nucleotide sequence: TGCGCCAGCAGCGCTAGCGGCCCCACAGATACGCAGTATTTT.

This clonotype was detected many times. J is TRBJ2-2 and V is TRBV5-1; D is perhaps TRBD1 (6 bases). The CDR3 totals 13 residues. Germline CDR1 and CDR2: SGHRS and YFSETQ. Trimming took 5 bases from V and 4 from J, leaving 9 bases between them. As DNA, the CDR3 is TGCGCCAGCAGGGACAGACTCACCGGGGAGCTGTTTTTT. Amino acids: CASRDRLTGELFF.

Points on this clonotype: A much larger clone is a single base away; this may be a read error. This CDR3 is missing its conserved last phenylalanine or tryptophan, likely due to a read error. The genes are TRBV5-1 and TRBJ1-2, with a possible D match to TRBD1 (5 bases). The CDR3 totals 12 residues. Trimming took off 4 bases at V and 8 bases at J, with 12 bases between the two ends. CDR1 SGHRS and CDR2 YFSETQ come from the germline V gene. The CDR3 DNA sequence: TGCGCCAGCAGCCCCGTGGGGGAGGGCTACACCTGC. Translation gives CASSPVGEGYTC.

The V gene is TRBV21-1, the J gene TRBJ2-7; the table's D call of TRBD2 was not tested on the DNA. TRBV21-1 counts as a pseudogene. This CDR3 comprises 17 residues. The CDR3 nucleotides are TGTGCCAGCCTCGATCTACGGAGAAGGGGCCCAGACTACGAGCAGTACTTC. Translated: CASLDLRRRGPDYEQYF.

Many counts were recorded for this clonotype. The V gene is TRBV20-1, the J gene TRBJ2-1, with a possible D match to TRBD1 (6 bases). Germline loops: CDR1 DFQATT, CDR2 SNEGSKA (reference sequence). The CDR3 loop spans 13 amino acids. The ends were cut back, 6 bases at V and 6 bases at J, with 15 bases in the middle. The CDR3: CSADSWGTNEQFF. The CDR3 coding sequence is TGCAGTGCGGACAGTTGGGGGACCAATGAGCAGTTCTTC.

This chain joins TRBV12-3 or TRBV12-4 and TRBJ1-1; D call uncertain. V gave up 3 bases and J gave up 0 bases, with 11 bases separating them. The CDR3 has 15 residues. CDR3 DNA sequence: TGTGCCAGCAGTTTCCCCGGACGGGTGAACACTGAAGCTTTCTTT. Translation: CASSFPGRVNTEAFF.

This chain links TRBV18 with TRBJ1-5; D unclear. The CDR3 consists of 14 residues. Germline CDR1 is KGHSH and CDR2 is LQKENI. Trimming shortened V by 4 bases and J by 1 base, and 8 bases separated the two germline ends. CDR3 loop: CASSREDSNQPQHF. The CDR3 nucleotides are TGTGCCAGCTCACGGGAGGACAGCAATCAGCCCCAGCATTTT.

This clonotype has a handful of counts. The V gene is TRBV12-3 or TRBV12-4, the J gene TRBJ1-1; D is ambiguous. There are 13 residues in the CDR3. V dropped 2 bases and J dropped 7 bases, with 11 bases sitting between them. CDR3 sequence reads: CASSLWLDGEAFF. In DNA form, the CDR3 reads TGTGCCAGCAGTTTATGGTTGGACGGTGAAGCTTTCTTT.

A few counts support this clonotype. This chain links TRBV12-3 or TRBV12-4 with TRBJ1-2; no definite D call. The CDR3 consists of 13 residues. V was clipped by 7 bases and J by 14 bases, with 23 bases between them. The CDR3 reads CASKNIPEAMGTF. CDR3 sequence (DNA): TGTGCCAGCAAAAATATCCCAGAAGCAATGGGGACCTTC.